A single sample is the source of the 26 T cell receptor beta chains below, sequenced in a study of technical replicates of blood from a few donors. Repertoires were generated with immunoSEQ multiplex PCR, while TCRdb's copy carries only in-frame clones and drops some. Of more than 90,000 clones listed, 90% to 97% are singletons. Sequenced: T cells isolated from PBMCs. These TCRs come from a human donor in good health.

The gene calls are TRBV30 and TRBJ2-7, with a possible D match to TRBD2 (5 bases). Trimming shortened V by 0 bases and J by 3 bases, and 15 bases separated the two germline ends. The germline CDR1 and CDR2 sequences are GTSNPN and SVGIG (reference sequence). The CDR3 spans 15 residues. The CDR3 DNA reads TGTGCCTGGAGTGTAATCCAGTCCCGGGGCTACGAGCAGTACTTC. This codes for CAWSVIQSRGYEQYF.

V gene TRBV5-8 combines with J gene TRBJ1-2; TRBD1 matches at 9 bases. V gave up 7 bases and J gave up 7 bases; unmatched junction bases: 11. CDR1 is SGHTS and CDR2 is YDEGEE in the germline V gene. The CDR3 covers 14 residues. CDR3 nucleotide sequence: TGTGCCAGCTGCCAGAAACAGGGGGCGCGTGGCTACACCTTC. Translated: CASCQKQGARGYTF.

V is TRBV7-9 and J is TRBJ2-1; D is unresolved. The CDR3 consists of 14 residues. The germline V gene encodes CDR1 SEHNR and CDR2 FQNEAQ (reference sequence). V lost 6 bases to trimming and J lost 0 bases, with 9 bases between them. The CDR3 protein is CASRHPSSYNEQFF. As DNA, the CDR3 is TGTGCCAGCAGACATCCTAGCTCCTACAATGAGCAGTTCTTC.

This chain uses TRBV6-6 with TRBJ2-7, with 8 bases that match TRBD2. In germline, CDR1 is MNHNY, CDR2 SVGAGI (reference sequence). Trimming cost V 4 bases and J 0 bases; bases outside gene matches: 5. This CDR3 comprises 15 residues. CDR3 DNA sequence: TGTGCCAGCAGTTTCGTAGCGGGAACCTCCTACGAGCAGTACTTC. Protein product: CASSFVAGTSYEQYF.

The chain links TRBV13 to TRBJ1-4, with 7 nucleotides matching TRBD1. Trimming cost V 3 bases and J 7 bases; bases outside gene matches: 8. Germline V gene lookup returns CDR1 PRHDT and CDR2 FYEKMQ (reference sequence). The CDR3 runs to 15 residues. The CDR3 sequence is CASSFLTGAGEKLFF. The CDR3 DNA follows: TGTGCCAGCAGCTTTCTAACAGGGGCCGGTGAAAAACTGTTTTTT. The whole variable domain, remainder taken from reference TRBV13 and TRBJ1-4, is AAGVIQSPRHLIKEKRETATLKCYPIPRHDTVYWYQQGPGQDPQFLISFYEKMQSDKGSIPDRFSAQQFSDYHSELNMSSLELGDSALYFCASSFLTGAGEKLFFGSGTQLSVL.

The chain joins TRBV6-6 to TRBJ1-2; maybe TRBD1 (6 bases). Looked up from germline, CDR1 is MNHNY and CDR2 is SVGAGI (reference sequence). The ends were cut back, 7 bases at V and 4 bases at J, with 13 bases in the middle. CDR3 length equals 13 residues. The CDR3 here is CASTTGGLYGYTF. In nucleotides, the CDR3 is TGTGCCAGCACTACCGGGGGGCTCTATGGCTACACCTTC.

CDR3 bases: TGTGCCAGCAGTTACGGACAGCCCTATGGCTACACCTTC. Translated, it gives CASSYGQPYGYTF. The chain is built from TRBV6-5 and TRBJ1-2, with D possibly being TRBD1 (6 bases). The CDR3 is 13 amino acids. V gave up 2 bases and J gave up 4 bases, with 8 bases separating them. From germline, CDR1 is MNHEY and CDR2 SVGAGI.

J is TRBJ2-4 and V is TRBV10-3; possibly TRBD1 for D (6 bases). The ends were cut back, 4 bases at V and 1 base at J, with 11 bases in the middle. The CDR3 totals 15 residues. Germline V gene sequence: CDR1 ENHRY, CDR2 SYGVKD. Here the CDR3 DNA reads TGTGCCATCAGTGCAGGGGCACAGGCCAAAAACATTCAGTACTTC. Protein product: CAISAGAQAKNIQYF.

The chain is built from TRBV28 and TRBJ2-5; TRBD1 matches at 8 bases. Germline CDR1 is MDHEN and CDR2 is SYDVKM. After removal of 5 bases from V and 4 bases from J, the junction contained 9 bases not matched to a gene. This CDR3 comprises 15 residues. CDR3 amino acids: CASSGSDRAPETQYF. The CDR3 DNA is TGTGCCAGCAGTGGGTCGGACAGGGCCCCAGAGACCCAGTACTTC.

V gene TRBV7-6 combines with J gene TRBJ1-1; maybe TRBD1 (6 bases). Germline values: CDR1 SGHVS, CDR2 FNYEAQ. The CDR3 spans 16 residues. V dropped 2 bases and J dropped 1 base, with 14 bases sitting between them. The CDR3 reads CASSLSPGTRNTEAFF. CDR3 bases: TGTGCCAGCAGCTTATCGCCCGGGACACGGAACACTGAAGCTTTCTTT.

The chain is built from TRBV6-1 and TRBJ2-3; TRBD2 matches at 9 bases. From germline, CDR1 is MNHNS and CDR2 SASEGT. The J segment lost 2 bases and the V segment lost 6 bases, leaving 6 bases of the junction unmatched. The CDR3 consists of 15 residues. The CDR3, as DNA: TGTGCCAGCAGCGGCGGGGGGGCCCTCACAGATACGCAGTATTTT. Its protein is CASSGGGALTDTQYF.

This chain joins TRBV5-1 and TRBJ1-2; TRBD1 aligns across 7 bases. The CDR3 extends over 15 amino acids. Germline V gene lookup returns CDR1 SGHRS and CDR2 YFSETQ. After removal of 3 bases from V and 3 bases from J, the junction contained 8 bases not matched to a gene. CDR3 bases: TGCGCCAGCAGCTCGAGTATCGGACAGGACTATGGCTACACCTTC. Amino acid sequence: CASSSSIGQDYGYTF.

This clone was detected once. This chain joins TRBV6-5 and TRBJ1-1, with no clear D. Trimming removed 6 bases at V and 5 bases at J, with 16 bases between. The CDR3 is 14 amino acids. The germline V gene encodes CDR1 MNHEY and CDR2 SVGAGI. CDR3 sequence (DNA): TGTGCCAGCAGCCCCAGTCTGGGAGGTACTGAAGCTTTCTTT. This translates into CASSPSLGGTEAFF.

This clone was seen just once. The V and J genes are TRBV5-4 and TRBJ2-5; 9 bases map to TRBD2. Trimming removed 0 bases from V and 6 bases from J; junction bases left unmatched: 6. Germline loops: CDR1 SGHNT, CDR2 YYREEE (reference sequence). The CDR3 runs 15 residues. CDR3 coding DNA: TGTGCCAGCAGCTTGGGGGATAGCGGGAGAAAGACCCAGTACTTC. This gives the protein CASSLGDSGRKTQYF. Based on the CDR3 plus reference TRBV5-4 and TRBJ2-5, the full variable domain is ETGVTQSPTHLIKTRGQQVTLRCSSQSGHNTVSWYQQALGQGPQFIFQYYREEENGRGNFPPRFSGLQFPNYSSELNVNALELDDSALYLCASSLGDSGRKTQYFGPGTRLLVL.

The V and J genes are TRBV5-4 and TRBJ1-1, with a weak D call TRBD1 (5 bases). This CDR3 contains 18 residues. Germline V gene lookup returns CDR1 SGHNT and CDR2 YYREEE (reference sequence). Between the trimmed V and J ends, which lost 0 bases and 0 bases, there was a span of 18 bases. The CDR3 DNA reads TGTGCCAGCAGCTTGGACACCTCTGGGGCAGCCATGAACACTGAAGCTTTCTTT. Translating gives CASSLDTSGAAMNTEAFF.

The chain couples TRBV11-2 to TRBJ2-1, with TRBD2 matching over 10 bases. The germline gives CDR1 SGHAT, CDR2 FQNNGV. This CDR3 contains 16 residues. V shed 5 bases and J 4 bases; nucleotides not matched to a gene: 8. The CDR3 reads CASSPPSGRGYNEQFF. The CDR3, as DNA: TGTGCCAGCAGCCCGCCAAGCGGGAGGGGATACAATGAGCAGTTCTTC.

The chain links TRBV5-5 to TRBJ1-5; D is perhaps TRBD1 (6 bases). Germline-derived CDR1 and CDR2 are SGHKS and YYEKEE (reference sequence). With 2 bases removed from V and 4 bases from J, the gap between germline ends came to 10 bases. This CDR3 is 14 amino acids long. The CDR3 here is CASSLRDTNQPQHF. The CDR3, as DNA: TGTGCCAGCAGCTTACGGGACACGAATCAGCCCCAGCATTTT.

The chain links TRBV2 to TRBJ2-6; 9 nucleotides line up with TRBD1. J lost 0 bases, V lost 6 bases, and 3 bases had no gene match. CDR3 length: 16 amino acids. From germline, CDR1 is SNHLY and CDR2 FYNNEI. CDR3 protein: CASSPTGGSGANVLTF. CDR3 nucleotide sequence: TGTGCCAGCAGCCCGACAGGGGGCTCTGGGGCCAACGTCCTGACTTTC.

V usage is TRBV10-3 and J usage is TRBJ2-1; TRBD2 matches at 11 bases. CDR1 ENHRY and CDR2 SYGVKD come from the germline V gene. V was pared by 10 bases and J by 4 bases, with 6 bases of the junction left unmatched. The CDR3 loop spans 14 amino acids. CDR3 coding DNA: TGTGCCACGCGACTAGCGGGAAGTTACAATGAGCAGTTCTTC. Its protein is CATRLAGSYNEQFF.

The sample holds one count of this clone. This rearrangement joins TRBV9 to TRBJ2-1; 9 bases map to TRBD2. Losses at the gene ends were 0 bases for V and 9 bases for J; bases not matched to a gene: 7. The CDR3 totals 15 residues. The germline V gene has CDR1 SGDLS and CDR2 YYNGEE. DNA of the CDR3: TGTGCCAGCAGCGTAGGGACTAGGCGGGGGGGTGAGCAGTTCTTC. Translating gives CASSVGTRRGGEQFF.

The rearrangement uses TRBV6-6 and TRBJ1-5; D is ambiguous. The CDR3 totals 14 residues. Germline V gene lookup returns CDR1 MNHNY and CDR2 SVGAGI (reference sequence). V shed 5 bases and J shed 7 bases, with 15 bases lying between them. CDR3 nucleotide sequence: TGTGCCAGCAGTACCGGGAAGGTGGGACAGCCCCAGCATTTT. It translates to CASSTGKVGQPQHF.

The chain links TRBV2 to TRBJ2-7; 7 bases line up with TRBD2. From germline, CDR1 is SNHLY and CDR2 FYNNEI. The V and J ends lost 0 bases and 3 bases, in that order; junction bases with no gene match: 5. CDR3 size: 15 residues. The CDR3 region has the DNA TGTGCCAGCAGTGAAGCGCCTAGCGGTAACTACGAGCAGTACTTC. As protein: CASSEAPSGNYEQYF.

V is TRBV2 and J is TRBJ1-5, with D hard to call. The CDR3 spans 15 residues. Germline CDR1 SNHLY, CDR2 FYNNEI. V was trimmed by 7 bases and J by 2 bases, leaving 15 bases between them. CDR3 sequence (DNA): TGTGCCAGCACCGCGGGATGGGGAGGCAATCAGCCCCAGCATTTT. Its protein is CASTAGWGGNQPQHF.

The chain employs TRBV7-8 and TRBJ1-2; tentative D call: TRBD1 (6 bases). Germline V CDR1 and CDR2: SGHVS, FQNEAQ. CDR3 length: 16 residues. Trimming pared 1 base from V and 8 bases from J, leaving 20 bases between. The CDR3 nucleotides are TGTGCCAGCAGCTTAGGGGCAGGGGAAGAAACGGGGGGCTACACCTTC. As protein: CASSLGAGEETGGYTF. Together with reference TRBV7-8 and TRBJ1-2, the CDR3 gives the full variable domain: GAGVSQSPRYKVAKRGQDVALRCDPISGHVSLFWYQQALGQGPEFLTYFQNEAQLDKSGLPSDRFFAERPEGSVSTLKIQRTQQEDSAVYLCASSLGAGEETGGYTFGSGTRLTVV.

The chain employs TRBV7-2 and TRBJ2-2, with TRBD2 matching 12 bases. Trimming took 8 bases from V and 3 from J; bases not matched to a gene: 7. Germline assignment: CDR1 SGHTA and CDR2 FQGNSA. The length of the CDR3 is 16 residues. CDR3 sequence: CASSPSGRAYTGELFF. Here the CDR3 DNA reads TGTGCCAGCTCCCCTAGCGGGAGGGCCTACACCGGGGAGCTGTTTTTT.

In DNA form, the CDR3 reads TGTGCCACCAGCCCGGACACTACCTACGAGCAGTACTTC. Translated: CATSPDTTYEQYF. The V and J genes are TRBV15 and TRBJ2-7, with TRBD1 as a possible D gene (5 bases). The V end lost 5 bases, the J end lost 2 bases, and 10 bases lay between the germline ends. Looked up from germline, CDR1 is LNHNV and CDR2 is YYDKDF (reference sequence). This CDR3 has 13 amino acids.